This T cell receptor (beta chain) was captured by sequencing in a study of shared clonotypes between healthy human individuals. Generated by immunoSEQ multiplex PCR, the TCRdb table keeps only in-frame clones and is missing some. Here the sample spans some 500,000 clones, 90% to 97% being singletons. CDR3 length equals 12 residues. Germline CDR1 and CDR2: MNHEY and SMNVEV (reference sequence). The V end was cut by 4 bases, the J end by 1 base, with 5 bases between. The sequence came from a woman aged 25-40 years in good health. Sequences were obtained from naive CD4+ T cells sorted from blood. Indicated subset: CD45RA+ positively selected. This rearrangement joins TRBV27 to TRBJ2-7; D uncertain. In nucleotides, the CDR3 is TGTGCCAGCAGTTCCGCGTCCTACGAGCAGTACTTC. This codes for CASSSASYEQYF.